Listed below are T cell receptor beta chains from one sample, sequenced in a study of blood T cell repertoires in COVID-19. Profiling relied on immunoSEQ multiplex PCR, and the TCRdb table lists in-frame clones only, not all of them. Of 390,000 or so clones detected, about nine tenths appear once; the ten largest clones hold 1.4% to 1.5%. The sequencing input was peripheral blood. These receptors came from a woman aged 25 to 45 with active or convalescent COVID-19. Each CDR3 is given without its conserved first and last residue. Fields, in order: J gene, V gene, D gene, CDR3 protein. The D gene is left open where the match is weak.

j_call: TRBJ2-7; v_call: TRBV19; d_call: -; cdr3_aa: ASSGRFDEQY
j_call: TRBJ1-6; v_call: TRBV28; d_call: -; cdr3_aa: ASSGGADSPLH
j_call: TRBJ2-7; v_call: TRBV7-2; d_call: -; cdr3_aa: ASSPTEVLYYEQY
j_call: TRBJ2-1; v_call: TRBV27; d_call: TRBD2; cdr3_aa: ASSTGTSGYNEQF
j_call: TRBJ2-5; v_call: TRBV7-6; d_call: TRBD1; cdr3_aa: ASSLYRDSRETQY
j_call: TRBJ1-1; v_call: TRBV13; d_call: TRBD1; cdr3_aa: ASSGWTGVTEAF
j_call: TRBJ2-2; v_call: TRBV3-1/TRBV3-2; d_call: TRBD2; cdr3_aa: ASSPTSGVISGELF
j_call: TRBJ2-7; v_call: TRBV27; d_call: -; cdr3_aa: ASSTRGLYEQY
j_call: TRBJ2-1; v_call: TRBV5-8; d_call: -; cdr3_aa: ASSGKTIFSYNEQF
j_call: TRBJ1-4; v_call: TRBV18; d_call: -; cdr3_aa: ASSPPAKGANEKLF
j_call: TRBJ1-2; v_call: TRBV5-1; d_call: -; cdr3_aa: ASSLAPGYYGYT
j_call: TRBJ1-5; v_call: TRBV6-5; d_call: -; cdr3_aa: ATPALHRSGQPQH
j_call: TRBJ1-4; v_call: TRBV6-5; d_call: -; cdr3_aa: ASSYSASGEKLF
j_call: TRBJ2-3; v_call: TRBV29-1; d_call: -; cdr3_aa: SVELRGFSTDTQY
j_call: TRBJ2-5; v_call: TRBV18; d_call: TRBD2; cdr3_aa: ASSLAGGPLETQY
j_call: TRBJ1-5; v_call: TRBV6-1; d_call: TRBD1; cdr3_aa: ASSDGTGFSQPQH
j_call: TRBJ1-2; v_call: TRBV2; d_call: -; cdr3_aa: ATYNRDGYT
j_call: TRBJ2-2; v_call: TRBV2; d_call: TRBD1; cdr3_aa: ASSGDRGRTGELF
j_call: TRBJ1-1; v_call: TRBV12-3/TRBV12-4; d_call: -; cdr3_aa: ASSFAINTEAF
j_call: TRBJ1-4; v_call: TRBV23-1; d_call: TRBD1; cdr3_aa: ASNLRDRGHEKLF
j_call: TRBJ2-1; v_call: TRBV24-1; d_call: -; cdr3_aa: ATSDPLRGALNEQF
j_call: TRBJ2-5; v_call: TRBV7-8; d_call: TRBD2; cdr3_aa: ASRRGWREGQETQY
j_call: TRBJ2-7; v_call: TRBV2; d_call: TRBD1; cdr3_aa: ASMGQGGYEQY
j_call: TRBJ2-7; v_call: TRBV5-4; d_call: TRBD2; cdr3_aa: ASSGTGLAGEEQY
j_call: TRBJ1-4; v_call: TRBV10-3; d_call: TRBD1; cdr3_aa: ATQTGTGDEKLF
j_call: TRBJ1-6; v_call: TRBV10-3; d_call: -; cdr3_aa: AIRETPEASPLH
j_call: TRBJ1-1; v_call: TRBV10-3; d_call: -; cdr3_aa: AISTGQKQNTEAF
j_call: TRBJ2-4; v_call: TRBV6-5; d_call: TRBD1; cdr3_aa: ASSAGGKNIQY
j_call: TRBJ2-2; v_call: TRBV27; d_call: -; cdr3_aa: ASSLFTPDAGGELF
j_call: TRBJ2-1; v_call: TRBV11-2; d_call: TRBD2; cdr3_aa: ASRFLAGGSNEQF
j_call: TRBJ1-2; v_call: TRBV6-5; d_call: TRBD1; cdr3_aa: ASSQQQGTGYGYT
j_call: TRBJ2-3; v_call: TRBV15; d_call: -; cdr3_aa: ATSRDLASVTDTQY
j_call: TRBJ1-6; v_call: TRBV4-1; d_call: TRBD1; cdr3_aa: ASSQDQGEYSPLH
j_call: TRBJ2-1; v_call: TRBV3-1/TRBV3-2; d_call: -; cdr3_aa: ASKESSYNEQF
j_call: TRBJ2-1; v_call: TRBV5-1; d_call: -; cdr3_aa: ASSLASEIDNEQF
j_call: TRBJ2-1; v_call: TRBV5-8; d_call: -; cdr3_aa: ASSGEDRGNEQF
j_call: TRBJ2-3; v_call: TRBV27; d_call: TRBD2; cdr3_aa: ASSGLAGGPSTDTQY